What follows describes a single TCR beta chain. What it binds is unknown. The data originate from a study of OX40 agonist ivuxolimab in advanced cancers. About the research overall: Averaging about 60 years in age, with a range of roughly 20 to 90, the cohort was 65% to 85% male. Allowance was made for prior anti-PD-1, anti-PD-L1 or anti-CTLA-4 therapy, and roughly 40% had some. Study-wide points: The study found that CD8+ T cells averaged more expanded clones than CD4+.

The data were produced by immunoSEQ multiplex PCR, yet TCRdb's version contains in-frame clones alone and is incomplete. This sample has 70,000 to 95,000 clones, with under 95% found just once. Germline CDR1 and CDR2: LNHDA and SQIVND (reference sequence). CDR3 length equals 17 residues. Trimming removed 0 bases from V and 5 bases from J, with 17 bases in between. The sequence derives from an adult with an advanced solid tumor such as melanoma, head and neck, liver or kidney cancer. The chain employs TRBV19 and TRBJ1-5; a weak D match, TRBD1 (6 bases). Here the sequenced sample was CD4+ or CD8+ T cells sorted from blood, taken in a trial of the OX40 agonist ivuxolimab. The CDR3 spells CASSIDHRVIRDQPQHF. In nucleotides, the CDR3 is TGTGCCAGTAGTATAGATCACAGGGTCATTAGAGATCAGCCCCAGCATTTT.